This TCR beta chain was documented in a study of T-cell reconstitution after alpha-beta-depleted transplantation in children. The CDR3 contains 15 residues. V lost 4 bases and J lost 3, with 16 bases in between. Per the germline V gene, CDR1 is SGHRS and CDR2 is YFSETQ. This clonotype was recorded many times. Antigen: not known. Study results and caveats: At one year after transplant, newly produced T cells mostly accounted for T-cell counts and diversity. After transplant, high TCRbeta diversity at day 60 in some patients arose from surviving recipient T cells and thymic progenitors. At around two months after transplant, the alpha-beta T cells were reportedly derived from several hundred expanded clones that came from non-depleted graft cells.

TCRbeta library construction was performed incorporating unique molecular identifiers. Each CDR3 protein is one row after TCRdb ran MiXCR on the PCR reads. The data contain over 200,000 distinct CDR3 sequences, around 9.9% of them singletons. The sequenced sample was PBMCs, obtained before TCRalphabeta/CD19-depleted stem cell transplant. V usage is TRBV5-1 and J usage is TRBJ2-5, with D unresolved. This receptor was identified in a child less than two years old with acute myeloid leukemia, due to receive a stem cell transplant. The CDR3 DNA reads TGCGCCAGCAGCGCCTTCGACTTGGTAGAAGAGACCCAGTACTTC. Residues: CASSAFDLVEETQYF. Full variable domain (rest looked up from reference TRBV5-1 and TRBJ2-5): KAGVTQTPRYLIKTRGQQVTLSCSPISGHRSVSWYQQTPGQGLQFLFEYFSETQRNKGNFPGRFSGRQFSNSRSEMNVSTLELGDSALYLCASSAFDLVEETQYFGPGTRLLVL.